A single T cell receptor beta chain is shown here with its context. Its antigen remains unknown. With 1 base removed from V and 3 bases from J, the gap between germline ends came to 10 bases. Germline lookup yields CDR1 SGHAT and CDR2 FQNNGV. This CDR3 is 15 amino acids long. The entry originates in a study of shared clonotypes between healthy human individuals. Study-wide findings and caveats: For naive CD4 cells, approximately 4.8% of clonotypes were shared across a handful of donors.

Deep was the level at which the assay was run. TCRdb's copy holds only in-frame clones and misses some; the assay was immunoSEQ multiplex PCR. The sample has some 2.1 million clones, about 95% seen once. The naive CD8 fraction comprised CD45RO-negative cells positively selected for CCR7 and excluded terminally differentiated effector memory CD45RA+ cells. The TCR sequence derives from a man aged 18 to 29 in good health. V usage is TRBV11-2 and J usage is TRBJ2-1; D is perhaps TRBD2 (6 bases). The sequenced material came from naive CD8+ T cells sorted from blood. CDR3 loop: CASSLAGEVYNEQFF. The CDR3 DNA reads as TGTGCCAGCAGCTTAGCGGGGGAGGTCTACAATGAGCAGTTCTTC.